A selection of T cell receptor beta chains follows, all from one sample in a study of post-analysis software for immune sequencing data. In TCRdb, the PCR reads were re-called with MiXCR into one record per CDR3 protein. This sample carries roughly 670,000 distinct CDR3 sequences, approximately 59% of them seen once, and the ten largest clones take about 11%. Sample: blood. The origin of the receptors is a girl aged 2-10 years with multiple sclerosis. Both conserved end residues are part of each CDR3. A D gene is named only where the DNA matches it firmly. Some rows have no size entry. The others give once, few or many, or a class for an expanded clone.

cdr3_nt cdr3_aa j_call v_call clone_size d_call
TGCAGTGCTAGAACGCCGGAACCGGACTACAATGAGCAGTTCTTC CSARTPEPDYNEQFF TRBJ2-1 TRBV20-1 - -
TGCGCCAGCAGCCCTAGGTTCGTGGGCAGGAGCAACACCGGGGAGCTGTTTTTT CASSPRFVGRSNTGELFF TRBJ2-2 TRBV5-1 - -
TGCAGCGTGGGGCCGGTCCGCACGGGGGAGCAGTACTTC CSVGPVRTGEQYF TRBJ2-5 TRBV29-1 once -
TGTGCCTGGAGTGCTGGTAACTATGGCTACACCTTC CAWSAGNYGYTF TRBJ1-2 TRBV30 - -
TGCAGTGCTAGAGTAACGGCCAGTGGTAATGAAAAACTGTTTTTT CSARVTASGNEKLFF TRBJ1-4 TRBV20-1 - -
TGTGCCAGCAGCTTAGTTCCAGAAGAGACCCAGTACTTC CASSLVPEETQYF TRBJ2-5 TRBV7-9 - -
TGTGCCAGCTCACCACCGACTAGCGGGAGGTCCCACCATGAGCAGTTCTTC CASSPPTSGRSHHEQFF TRBJ2-1 TRBV18 - TRBD2
TGCGCCAGCAGCCTAATAGGACAGACGAACTATGGCTACACCTTC CASSLIGQTNYGYTF TRBJ1-2 TRBV4-1 - -
TGTGCCAGCAGCTTCGACAGACACAATGAGCAGTTCTTC CASSFDRHNEQFF TRBJ2-1 TRBV7-3 once -
TGTGCCAGCAGCTGGGGACAGAACACTGAAGCTTTCTTT CASSWGQNTEAFF TRBJ1-1 TRBV12-3/TRBV12-4 - -
TGCGCCAGCAGCTTGGGGGACCTCGCGGTGGAGGGCTACACCTTC CASSLGDLAVEGYTF TRBJ1-2 TRBV5-1 few -
TGTGCCAGCAGACCCGCCGGGACTAGCGGCACAGATACGCAGTATTTT CASRPAGTSGTDTQYF TRBJ2-3 TRBV7-2 few TRBD2
TGTGCCAGCAGCTTGACCGGAGGGAAGAACACTGAAGCTTTCTTT CASSLTGGKNTEAFF TRBJ1-1 TRBV7-9 - -
TGTGCCAGCAGCCTCCGGGGACTAGCGGGATCTCAGAGGCATGAGCAGTTCTTC CASSLRGLAGSQRHEQFF TRBJ2-1 TRBV3-1 - TRBD2